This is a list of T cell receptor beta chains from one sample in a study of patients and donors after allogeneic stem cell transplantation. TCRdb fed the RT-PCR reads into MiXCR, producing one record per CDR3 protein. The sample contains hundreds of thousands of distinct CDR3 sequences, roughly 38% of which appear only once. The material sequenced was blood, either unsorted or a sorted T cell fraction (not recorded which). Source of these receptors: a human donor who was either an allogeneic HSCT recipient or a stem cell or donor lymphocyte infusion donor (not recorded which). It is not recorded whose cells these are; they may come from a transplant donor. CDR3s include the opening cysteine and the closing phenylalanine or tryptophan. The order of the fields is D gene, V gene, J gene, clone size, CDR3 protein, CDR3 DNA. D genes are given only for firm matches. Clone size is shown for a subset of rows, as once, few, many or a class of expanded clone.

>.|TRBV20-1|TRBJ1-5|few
CSARDLGGQPQHF
TGCAGTGCTAGAGATCTAGGGGGGCAGCCCCAGCATTTT
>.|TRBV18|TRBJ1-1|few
CASSRLLLNTEAFF
TGTGCCAGCTCACGTCTCTTACTCAACACTGAAGCTTTCTTT
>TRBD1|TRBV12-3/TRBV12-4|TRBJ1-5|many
CASSVQGVNQPQHF
TGTGCCAGCAGTGTACAGGGGGTCAATCAGCCCCAGCATTTT
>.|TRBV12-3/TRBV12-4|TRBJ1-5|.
CASSLVGYNQPQHF
TGTGCCAGCAGTTTAGTCGGATACAATCAGCCCCAGCATTTT
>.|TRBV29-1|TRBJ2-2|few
CSVSPANTGELFF
TGCAGCGTTTCACCAGCGAACACCGGGGAGCTGTTTTTT
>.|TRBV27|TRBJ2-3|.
CASRILGGTDTQYF
TGTGCCAGCAGGATACTAGGGGGCACAGATACGCAGTATTTT
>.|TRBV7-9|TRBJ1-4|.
CASSLFGGREEKLFF
TGTGCCAGCAGCTTATTCGGGGGAAGAGAAGAAAAACTGTTTTTT
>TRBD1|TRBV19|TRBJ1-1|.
CASSMGQGVDMNTEAFF
TGTGCCAGTAGTATGGGACAGGGAGTGGACATGAACACTGAAGCTTTCTTT
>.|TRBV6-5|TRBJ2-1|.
CASSYPGFGEQFF
TGTGCCAGCAGTTACCCCGGGTTCGGTGAGCAGTTCTTC
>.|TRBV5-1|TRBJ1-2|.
CASSLESYAARNGYTF
TGCGCCAGCAGCTTGGAATCGTACGCGGCTCGTAATGGCTACACCTTC
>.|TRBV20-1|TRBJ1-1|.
CSARPPARDGTEAFF
TGCAGTGCTAGGCCCCCGGCCCGGGACGGAACTGAAGCTTTCTTT
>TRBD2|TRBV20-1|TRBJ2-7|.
CSARGLADYEQYF
TGCAGTGCTAGAGGTCTAGCGGATTACGAGCAGTACTTC
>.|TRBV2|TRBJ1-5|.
CASSSWERLDDGNQPQHF
TGTGCCAGCAGTTCTTGGGAGAGGTTGGATGATGGCAATCAGCCCCAGCATTTT
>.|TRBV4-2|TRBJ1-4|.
CASSQDSSLRGEKLFF
TGTGCCAGCAGCCAAGACTCTTCCCTAAGGGGTGAAAAACTGTTTTTT
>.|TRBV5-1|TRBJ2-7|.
CASSWDNYEQYF
TGCGCCAGCAGCTGGGACAACTACGAGCAGTACTTC
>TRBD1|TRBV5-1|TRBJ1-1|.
CASSDRVNTEAFF
TGCGCCAGCAGTGACAGGGTGAACACTGAAGCTTTCTTT
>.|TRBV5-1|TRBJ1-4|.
CASSVGQTTNEKLFF
TGCGCCAGCAGCGTCGGACAGACAACTAATGAAAAACTGTTTTTT
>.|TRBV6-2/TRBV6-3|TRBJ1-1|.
CASREGVGTGAFF
TGTGCCAGTCGCGAGGGAGTTGGGACTGGAGCTTTCTTT
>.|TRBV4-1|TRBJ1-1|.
CASSPTGTKAFF
TGCGCCAGCAGCCCCACCGGGACTAAGGCTTTCTTT
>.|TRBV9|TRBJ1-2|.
CASVREGTYGYTF
TGTGCCAGCGTTCGGGAAGGTACCTATGGCTACACCTTC
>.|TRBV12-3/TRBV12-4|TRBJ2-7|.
CASSSNYEQYF
TGTGCCAGCAGCTCGAACTACGAGCAGTACTTC
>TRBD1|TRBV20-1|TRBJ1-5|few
CSARIRRGHQPQHF
TGCAGTGCTAGGATCCGCAGGGGGCATCAGCCCCAGCATTTT
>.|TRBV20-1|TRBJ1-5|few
CSASRSAFQPQHF
TGCAGTGCTAGTAGGTCAGCCTTTCAGCCCCAGCATTTT
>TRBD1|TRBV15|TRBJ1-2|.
CATSRERGLPIYGYTF
TGTGCCACCAGCAGGGAAAGGGGGCTGCCAATATATGGCTACACCTTC
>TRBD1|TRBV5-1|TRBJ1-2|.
CASSAHRGGVDGYTF
TGCGCCAGCAGCGCACACAGGGGAGGTGTGGATGGCTACACCTTC
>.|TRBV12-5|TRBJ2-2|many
CASGPDSHTGELFF
TGTGCTAGTGGTCCGGACAGTCACACCGGGGAGCTGTTTTTT
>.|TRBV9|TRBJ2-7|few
CASSVYGRDEQYF
TGTGCCAGCAGCGTATACGGCCGGGACGAGCAGTACTTC
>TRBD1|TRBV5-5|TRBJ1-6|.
CASSQGQGRSPLHF
TGTGCCAGCAGCCAGGGACAGGGGAGATCACCCCTCCACTTT
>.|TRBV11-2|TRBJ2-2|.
CASSLLAVGELFF
TGTGCCAGCAGCTTATTGGCCGTCGGGGAGCTGTTTTTT
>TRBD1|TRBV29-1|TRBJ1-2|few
CSADRGGGYTF
TGCAGCGCAGACAGGGGGGGCGGCTACACCTTC
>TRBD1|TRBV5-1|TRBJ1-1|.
CASSLDVQGGTEAFF
TGCGCCAGCAGCTTGGATGTACAGGGGGGGACTGAAGCTTTCTTT
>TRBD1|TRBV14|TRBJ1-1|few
CASSQGGTGDLLEAFF
TGTGCCAGCAGCCAAGGGGGGACAGGAGACCTCCTAGAAGCTTTCTTT
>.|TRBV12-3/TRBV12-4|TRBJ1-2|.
CASSLGLLVGYTF
TGTGCCAGCAGTTTAGGTCTCCTAGTTGGCTACACCTTC
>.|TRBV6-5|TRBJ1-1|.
CASSYSEVLRGAEAFF
TGTGCCAGCAGTTACTCTGAGGTCCTGCGGGGAGCTGAAGCTTTCTTT
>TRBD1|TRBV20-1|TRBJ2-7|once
CSARDRGRNEQYF
TGCAGTGCTAGAGATAGGGGGCGGAACGAGCAGTACTTC
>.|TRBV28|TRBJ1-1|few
CASSLVGGRAFF
TGTGCCAGCAGTTTAGTGGGCGGGAGAGCTTTCTTT
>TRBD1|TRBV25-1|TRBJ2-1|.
CASSAPGGTYNEQFF
TGTGCCAGCAGCGCCCCAGGGGGAACCTACAATGAGCAGTTCTTC
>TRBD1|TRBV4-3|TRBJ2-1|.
CASSSRTGGEQFF
TGCGCCAGCAGCAGTAGAACAGGGGGCGAGCAGTTCTTC
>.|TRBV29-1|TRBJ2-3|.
CSVSWGAPDTQYF
TGCAGCGTTAGCTGGGGGGCCCCAGATACGCAGTATTTT
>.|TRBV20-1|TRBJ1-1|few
CSARDPLHTEAFF
TGCAGTGCTAGAGATCCGTTGCACACTGAAGCTTTCTTT
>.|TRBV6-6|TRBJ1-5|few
CASSPPGPSNQPQHF
TGTGCCAGCAGTCCCCCCGGACCGTCCAATCAGCCCCAGCATTTT
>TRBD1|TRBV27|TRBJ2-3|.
CASTDPTGGEDTQYF
TGTGCCAGCACCGACCCGACAGGGGGTGAGGATACGCAGTATTTT
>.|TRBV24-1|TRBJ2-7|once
CATSDLTEQYF
TGTGCCACCAGTGATTTGACCGAGCAGTACTTC
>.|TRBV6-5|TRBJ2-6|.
CASSYVRGPSGANVLTF
TGTGCCAGCAGTTACGTCAGGGGCCCCTCTGGGGCCAACGTCCTGACTTTC
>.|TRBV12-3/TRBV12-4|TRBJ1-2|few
CASSLLFSFAPGYGYTF
TGTGCCAGCAGTTTACTTTTCAGCTTCGCCCCTGGCTATGGCTACACCTTC